Listed here are 25 T cell receptor beta chains from one sample, sequenced in a study of blood T cells in healthy people across ages. It was with a sample-barcoded 5' primer and a J-beta primer mix that a second PCR of roughly 6 to 12 cycles was run. TCRdb ran MiXCR on the 5' RACE reads and lists one entry per CDR3 protein. The sample consists of roughly 700,000 distinct CDR3 sequences, 20% to 25% of them appearing once. In addition, the sample was reused for a study of T cells of mothers and their children.

The specimen was blood. The receptor source for this set is a boy younger than 18 in good health.

This chain uses TRBV10-3 with TRBJ2-1; D may be TRBD2 (5 bases). V was cut by 8 bases and J by 1 base, with 9 bases left in between. The CDR3 has 13 residues. The germline V gene has CDR1 ENHRY and CDR2 SYGVKD. CDR3 region: CAIGELSYNEQFF. DNA for the CDR3: TGTGCCATCGGGGAGTTGTCCTACAATGAGCAGTTCTTC.

Only a few counts were recorded for this clonotype. This chain connects TRBV20-1 to TRBJ1-4; 11 nucleotides line up with TRBD1. Germline V gives CDR1 DFQATT, CDR2 SNEGSKA (reference sequence). After removal of 6 bases from V and 6 bases from J, the junction contained 9 bases not matched to a gene. The CDR3 runs to 15 residues. This chain's CDR3 is CSATGTGGAHEKLFF. The DNA of the CDR3 is TGCAGTGCAACCGGGACAGGGGGAGCACATGAAAAACTGTTTTTT.

In its sample, this clonotype was seen a few times. The chain recombines TRBV13 with TRBJ1-1, with TRBD1 as a possible D gene (5 bases). The V and J ends lost 3 bases and 1 base respectively, with 9 bases between them. Germline V gene sequence: CDR1 PRHDT, CDR2 FYEKMQ (reference sequence). This CDR3 comprises 14 residues. The CDR3 reads CASSFLQENTEAFF. The DNA for the CDR3 is TGTGCCAGCAGCTTCTTACAGGAGAACACTGAAGCTTTCTTT.

Only a few counts were recorded for this clonotype. V gene TRBV29-1 combines with J gene TRBJ2-5; 7 bases agree with TRBD1. There are 15 residues in the CDR3. Germline trimming cut 3 bases from V and 3 bases from J; bases unmatched to any gene: 10. Germline lookup yields CDR1 SQVTM and CDR2 ANQGSEA. CDR3: CSVDTGEYFKETQYF. DNA for the CDR3: TGCAGCGTTGATACAGGGGAATACTTTAAAGAGACCCAGTACTTC.

Concerning this clonotype: Given the absence of the conserved phenylalanine or tryptophan at the CDR3 end, a read error is likely. The rearrangement links TRBV5-8 to TRBJ2-1; D is perhaps TRBD2 (5 bases). CDR1 is SGHTS and CDR2 is YDEGEE in the germline V gene. The CDR3 sequence is 17 residues long. Trimming pared 0 bases from V and 0 bases from J, leaving 13 bases between. DNA of the CDR3: TGTGCCAGCAGCTTGGTCCCTAGCCAGGCCTCCTACAATGAGCAGTTCCTC. Translation: CASSLVPSQASYNEQFL.

This clonotype has just a few counts. The V call is TRBV5-6, the J call TRBJ2-4; D might be TRBD2 (5 bases). Trimming removed 4 bases from V and 0 bases from J, with 8 bases in between. This CDR3 is 14 amino acids long. Germline CDR1 and CDR2: SGHDT and YYEEEE. CDR3 amino acids: CASSAGLAKNIQYF. CDR3 bases: TGTGCCAGCAGCGCAGGACTAGCCAAAAACATTCAGTACTTC.

The V call is TRBV25-1, the J call TRBJ2-5; tentatively, D is TRBD2 (8 bases). The J call is uncertain, as TRBJ2-1 better fits the DNA end. The CDR3 spans 15 residues. CDR1 and CDR2 from the germline V gene are MGHDK and SYGVNS. CDR3 bases: TGTGCCAGCAGTGCGGGGGGGAGACAGGGACATGAGCAGTTCTTC. This codes for CASSAGGRQGHEQFF.

DNA for the CDR3: TGTGCCAGCAGTGAAAGCCGGGGGGTAATCTTTGGGGCCAACGTCCTGACTTTC. Amino acids: CASSESRGVIFGANVLTF. The V and J genes are TRBV2 and TRBJ2-6, with 7 nucleotides matching TRBD2. Germline assignment: CDR1 SNHLY and CDR2 FYNNEI. With 2 bases clipped from V and 3 bases from J, the junction kept 10 bases outside the gene matches. This CDR3 region has 18 residues.

The J gene is TRBJ2-1, the V gene TRBV20-1; D not resolved. CDR3 length: 13 residues. Germline lookup yields CDR1 DFQATT and CDR2 SNEGSKA (reference sequence). V was trimmed by 1 base and J by 11 bases, leaving 15 bases between them. The CDR3 loop reads CSARGDQEFKQFF. CDR3 bases: TGCAGTGCTAGAGGCGATCAGGAGTTCAAGCAGTTCTTC.

In DNA form, the CDR3 reads TGCAGCCTTTCGGATTGGGCCAGTGAGCAGTTCTTC. Residues: CSLSDWASEQFF. The V call is TRBV29-1, the J call TRBJ2-5; the D is unclear. The J call may be faulty, since TRBJ2-1 better matches the DNA end. Germline V gives CDR1 SQVTM, CDR2 ANQGSEA. The CDR3 loop spans 12 amino acids.

On this clonotype itself: Since the CDR3 does not end with the conserved phenylalanine or tryptophan, this likely comes from a read error. The rearrangement links TRBV29-1 to TRBJ2-5; tentatively, D is TRBD1 or TRBD2 (5 bases each). From germline, CDR1 is SQVTM and CDR2 ANQGSEA. CDR3 length equals 13 residues. V dropped 3 bases and J dropped 2 bases, with 10 bases sitting between them. The CDR3 spells CSVEGRLQETQYL. For the CDR3, the DNA is TGCAGCGTTGAGGGACGGCTTCAAGAGACCCAGTACCTC.

This chain links TRBV12-3 or TRBV12-4 with TRBJ2-2, with a weak D call TRBD2 (5 bases). The V end lost 0 bases, the J end lost 7 bases, and 6 bases lay between the germline ends. This CDR3 has 13 residues. This CDR3 is CASSLAGVGELFF. Here the CDR3 DNA reads TGTGCCAGCAGTTTAGCGGGAGTCGGGGAGCTGTTTTTT.

V gene TRBV6-5 combines with J gene TRBJ2-5, with TRBD2 as a possible D gene (6 bases). CDR1 and CDR2 from the germline V gene are MNHEY and SVGAGI. Trimming removed 2 bases from V and 0 bases from J, with 10 bases in between. The CDR3 runs 15 residues. The CDR3 bases are TGTGCCAGCAGTTACGGGGGGAAGTACCAAGAGACCCAGTACTTC. It specifies CASSYGGKYQETQYF.

This chain joins TRBV18 and TRBJ1-1; D is perhaps TRBD1 (6 bases). V dropped 4 bases and J dropped 0 bases, with 12 bases sitting between them. This CDR3 has 15 residues. Germline V lookup: CDR1 KGHSH, CDR2 LQKENI. For the CDR3, the DNA is TGTGCCAGCTCACTGGAGGGGGGAGTGAACACTGAAGCTTTCTTT. Translating gives CASSLEGGVNTEAFF.

This clonotype came up a few times. V and J are TRBV11-2 and TRBJ2-5; 10 bases fit TRBD1. Germline V gene data show CDR1 as SGHAT and CDR2 as FQNNGV. The CDR3 is 15 residues long. V lost 5 bases to trimming and J lost 1 base; unmatched junction nucleotides: 4. The CDR3 loop is CASSAWDRGQETQYF. CDR3 sequence (DNA): TGTGCCAGCAGCGCGTGGGACAGGGGCCAAGAGACCCAGTACTTC.

This clonotype was counted between two and nine times. The chain uses TRBV7-8 and TRBJ2-2, with D perhaps TRBD2 (5 bases). This CDR3 spans 13 amino acids. Germline V gene data show CDR1 as SGHVS and CDR2 as FQNEAQ. Trimming removed 11 bases at V and 3 bases at J, with 13 bases between. The CDR3 spells CAVLGLHTGELFF. The CDR3 region has the DNA TGTGCCGTCCTTGGACTTCACACCGGGGAGCTGTTTTTT.

This clonotype was seen a few times. V and J are TRBV29-1 and TRBJ2-5, with D perhaps TRBD2 (5 bases). The CDR3 spans 12 residues. The V gene lost 4 bases and the J gene lost 5 bases, with 11 bases spanning the gap. The germline V gene encodes CDR1 SQVTM and CDR2 ANQGSEA. The CDR3 region has the DNA TGCAGCGTTGTGGAGGTGGGGGAGACCCAGTACTTC. Translation: CSVVEVGETQYF.

This clonotype was seen a few times. This sequence joins TRBV11-2 and TRBJ2-2; 14 bases agree with TRBD2. The V gene end was trimmed by 3 bases and the J gene end by 3 bases; junction bases not matched to a gene: 6. CDR1 and CDR2 (germline): SGHAT, FQNNGV. This CDR3 comprises 18 residues. For the CDR3, the DNA is TGTGCCAGCAGCTTTTCCGGGGGACTAGCGGGAGACACCGGGGAGCTGTTTTTT. Residues: CASSFSGGLAGDTGELFF.

The rearrangement joins TRBV7-2 to TRBJ1-6, with D hard to call. The CDR3 is 13 residues long. Trimming removed 3 bases at V and 14 bases at J, with 14 bases between. Germline V lookup: CDR1 SGHTA, CDR2 FQGNSA. CDR3 sequence: CASSLVGELALHF. CDR3 nucleotide sequence: TGTGCCAGCAGCTTGGTTGGGGAGTTAGCCCTCCACTTT. The full variable domain, with the rest looked up from reference TRBV7-2 and TRBJ1-6, is GAGVSQSPSNKVTEKGKDVELRCDPISGHTALYWYRQSLGQGLEFLIYFQGNSAPDKSGLPSDRFSAERTGGSVSTLTIQRTQQEDSAVYLCASSLVGELALHFGNGTRLTVT.

The table lists this clonotype with a few counts. This chain connects TRBV5-8 to TRBJ2-1; D perhaps matches TRBD2 (5 bases). Germline V gene lookup returns CDR1 SGHTS and CDR2 YDEGEE. Trimming cost V 1 base and J 12 bases, with 14 bases left between them. The CDR3 is 13 residues long. This CDR3 reads CASSLTFSGGQFF. DNA for the CDR3: TGTGCCAGCAGCTTGACGTTCAGCGGAGGGCAGTTCTTC. Supplemented by reference TRBV5-8 and TRBJ2-1, the full variable domain reads EAGVTQSPTHLIKTRGQQATLRCSPISGHTSVYWYQQALGLGLQFLLWYDEGEERNRGNFPPRFSGRQFPNYSSELNVNALELEDSALYLCASSLTFSGGQFFGPGTRLTVL.

This chain connects TRBV10-3 to TRBJ2-5, with 8 bases that match TRBD2. V lost 2 bases, J lost 5 bases, and 1 base stayed unmatched. Germline V gene sequence: CDR1 ENHRY, CDR2 SYGVKD. This CDR3 is built from 13 residues. The CDR3 bases are TGTGCCATCAGTGAGAGCGGGAGCGAGACCCAGTACTTC. This translates into CAISESGSETQYF.

The CDR3 DNA reads as TGCAGCGTTGAAGGCCGGGACAGGACAGGCGAGCAGTACTTC. Its translation: CSVEGRDRTGEQYF. The chain recombines TRBV29-1 with TRBJ2-7; 8 bases align to TRBD1. The CDR3 covers 14 residues. Germline CDR1 and CDR2: SQVTM and ANQGSEA. After removal of 1 base from V and 6 bases from J, the junction contained 8 bases not matched to a gene.

This chain joins TRBV19 and TRBJ2-5; no reliable D call. CDR3 size: 13 residues. Germline assignment: CDR1 LNHDA and CDR2 SQIVND (reference sequence). V was pared by 3 bases and J by 2 bases, with 7 bases between. CDR3 residues: CASSISRQETQYF. In DNA form, the CDR3 reads TGTGCCAGTAGTATCTCGAGACAAGAGACCCAGTACTTC.

V and J are TRBV27 and TRBJ2-7, with TRBD2 identical over 8 bases. The junction had 10 bases not matched to a gene; V was cut back by 6 bases and J by 3 bases. Germline CDR1 reads MNHEY; CDR2 reads SMNVEV (reference sequence). This CDR3 region has 15 residues. The CDR3 DNA is TGTGCCAGCAGAGGTACGACTAGCGTTGACTACGAGCAGTACTTC. The encoded protein is CASRGTTSVDYEQYF.

The chain combines TRBV20-1 with TRBJ2-1; tentative D call: TRBD1 (5 bases). The CDR3 consists of 14 residues. Germline V CDR1 and CDR2: DFQATT, SNEGSKA (reference sequence). The V and J ends lost 0 bases and 9 bases respectively, with 15 bases between them. The CDR3 loop is CSARDFRGPGEQFF. CDR3 DNA sequence: TGCAGTGCTAGAGACTTTAGGGGTCCGGGTGAGCAGTTCTTC.